This TCR beta chain was found in a study of T cell repertoires in cytomegalovirus infection (dated by TCRdb to about 2019). With respect to the entire study: Alongside well-studied HLA-B-restricted epitopes, the peptide stimulations were aimed at recently identified HLA-C-restricted CMV epitopes, whose presentation resists viral immunomodulation. The HLA type of each donor mattered for the analysis, because public TCR beta signatures pointed to carriage of CMV infection along with the matching HLA type.

The treatment or condition label, read with the paper, signifies: in vitro stimulation with specific CMV peptide epitopes to enrich CMV-specific T cells. As for this clonotype: No antigen is known for it. No qualities accompany the bases; no much larger clone lies one base away.

Study-wide conclusions, independent of this receptor: Carriers of CMV infection plus the relevant HLA type were discriminated by the cumulative frequency of public TCR beta family members in the study cohort and in an independent approximately 340-donor cohort. The ex vivo response was dominated by HLA-C-restricted CMV-specific TCR beta clonotypes, which also provided the single most frequent clonotype in two of eight donors.

Sequenced using an Illumina HiSeq 1500. TCRdb reworked the public reads: Q25 trimming with fastp, MiXCR clone assembly, productive beta chains retained. Merged by CDR3 protein, the rows form single entries marked with the most common genes and DNA. The sample records about 890,000 distinct CDR3 sequences, less than 35% of which are singletons. Together, the top ten hold more than 13% of the sample. Clipping removes 2 bases from V and 6 bases from J, with 5 as the unmatched junction base count. Per the germline V gene, MNHNS is the CDR1 and SASEGT is the CDR2. The CDR3 goes from the cysteine to the phenylalanine over 16 residues. Of the read, only the CDR3 DNA is kept; its 48 bases are in frame from base 1.

This chain joins TRBV6-1 to TRBJ2-1, with 12 middle bases fitting TRBD1. The sequence derives from a human donor in good health (CMV status not recorded). Some clones in this sample may be carry-over from other donors' samples. The specimen was cultured CD8+ T cells from PBMCs, collected from culture after CMV antigen stimulation. The CDR3 is CASSEWGQGAGNEQFF. The DNA reads as follows: TGTGCCAGCAGTGAATGGGGACAGGGGGCCGGCAATGAGCAGTTCTTC.